This T cell receptor beta chain was retrieved from a study of T cells in lung cancer brain metastases (dated by TCRdb to 2017 to 2018). Turning to the overall study: Most of the 20 patients had a history of tobacco use, with a median of around 41 pack-years. TCR beta CDR3 repertoires were compared between fully resected primary non-small cell lung cancers and paired brain metastases. A median age at first diagnosis of around 57 years was recorded for the patients, of whom 9 were male and roughly 12 were female. Of the 20 or so patients, 15 to 18 received no interval therapy between resection of the primary and resection of the metastasis. The average DNA integrity number was about 4 in both primary and metastatic specimens, and the two sites did not differ significantly. The cohort comprised roughly 20 patients contributing 40 specimens, one primary lung lesion and one brain metastasis each. Median interval between primary and brain metastasis specimen acquisition was around 350 days. The paper as a whole reports these results and caveats: Brain metastases had significantly fewer unique productive clones than paired primaries (median approximately 1,500 versus 4,500). DNA fragmentation in FFPE samples may have prevented retrieval of the complete infiltrating T cell repertoire. Most clones were specific to a single lesion, and paired lesions overlapped only to a limited degree (mean Morisita index 0.23). The study could not control for the effects of preoperative corticosteroids on T cell infiltration in brain metastases. The ten most abundant clones made up a significantly larger repertoire fraction in brain metastases than primaries, suggesting clonal expansion.

Between roughly 2.24 and 4.92 ug genomic DNA was input per sample, with paired samples receiving equal DNA input. TCR beta libraries were constructed with the immunoSEQ hsTCRbeta Kit, which uses multiplexed V and J gene primers in two PCR steps. Pooled libraries, together with positive and negative controls, were sequenced on an Illumina MiSeq with a 100-cycle paired-end protocol. Per the authors' processing: The immunoSEQ vendor processed the raw data into normalized, annotated TCR beta repertoire reports. Richness was defined as unique clones by nucleotide sequence, and total richness was extrapolated with the iChao1 and Efron-Thisted estimators. Paired lesions were characterized and compared using Pielou's evenness, Simpson's index, top-ten clone proportional abundance, and the Morisita overlap index. TCRdb limited this immuneACCESS table to in-frame rearrangements with V and J called. A share of clones is missing; checked studies link under half to unresolved V genes, and the rest is unexplained. V and J calls and clone size are given by that table; D and trimming were obtained from the DNA. Recorded for this sample are thousands of clones; approximately 90% of them occurred a single time. The ten largest clones represent approximately 5.8% of the sample.

Reading the germline V gene (reference sequence) gives CDR1 MNHEY and CDR2 SMNVEV. The CDR3 numbers 14 residues from cysteine through phenylalanine. Just the 42-base CDR3 DNA is kept, in frame starting at base 1. V is pared back by 7 bases and J by 2 bases, with 12 bases lying between the germline termini. To note about this clone: The antigen it recognizes is unknown. Base qualities are missing; no much larger clone stands one base away.

Patients had resection for either synchronous oligometastatic disease or delayed recurrence of a solitary brain metastasis. To avoid including cancers other than NSCLC, any patient with a history of multiple malignancies was excluded. Tumor areas were macrodissected from five deparaffinized around 9 um unstained sections, using marked H&E slides as a guide. Every specimen was formalin-fixed and paraffin-embedded (FFPE). The AllPrep DNA/RNA FFPE Kit was used for extraction of genomic DNA. This chain joins TRBV27 to TRBJ1-5; the D segment could be TRBD1, given 5 matching bases. The sample consisted of tumor tissue from the primary lung tumor. What the cell subset or site label conveys for this sample: primary lung cancer lesion. The clonotype comes from a woman aged 45-59 years with non-small cell lung cancer. The CDR3 loop reads CASKGQGGNQPQHF. The nucleotide sequence is TGTGCCAGCAAGGGCCAGGGTGGCAATCAGCCCCAGCATTTT.